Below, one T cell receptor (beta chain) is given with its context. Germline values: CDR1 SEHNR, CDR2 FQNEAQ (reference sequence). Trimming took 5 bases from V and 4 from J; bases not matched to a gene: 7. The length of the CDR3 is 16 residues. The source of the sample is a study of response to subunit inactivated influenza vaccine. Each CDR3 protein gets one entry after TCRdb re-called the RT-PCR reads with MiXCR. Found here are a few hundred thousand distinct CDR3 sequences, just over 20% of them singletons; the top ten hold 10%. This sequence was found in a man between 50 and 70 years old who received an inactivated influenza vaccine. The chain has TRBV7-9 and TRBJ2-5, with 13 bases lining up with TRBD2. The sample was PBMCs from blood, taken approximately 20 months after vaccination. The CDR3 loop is CASSLTSGRKGETQYF. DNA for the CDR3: TGTGCCAGCAGCCTGACTAGCGGGAGGAAGGGAGAGACCCAGTACTTC.